Below, 10 T cell receptor delta chains from the same sample are listed, as sequenced in a study of γδ T cells in repeated Plasmodium falciparum infection. TCRdb re-identified clones in the multiplex PCR reads via CATT. The data hold 93,000 or so delta-chain clones, with 0.8% to 1% observed a single time. Bulk repertoires came from Vgamma9/Vdelta2+ or Vdelta2-negative gammadelta T cells flow-sorted from PBMC. The sequenced sample was gamma-delta T cells from blood. All receptors come from a pool of human donors (malaria-infected and uninfected, not separated).

About this clone: This likely traces to a read error, being one base from a far larger clone. The sample has other DNA sequences that encode this CDR3 too. The V gene is TRDV2, but the J gene lacks a call; the D call in the table, TRDD3, was not verified against the DNA. The CDR3 covers 16 residues. The germline V gene has CDR1 GEAIGNYY and CDR2 EKD. The CDR3 is CACDKVGIGKAAQLFF. Here the CDR3 DNA reads TGTGCCTGTGACAAAGTGGGGATAGGAAAGGCAGCACAACTCTTCTTC.

This clone was observed many times. This likely came from a read error, as a far larger clone is one base away. Other DNA sequences from this sample encode an identical CDR3 as well. This chain connects TRDV2 to TRDJ2; 7 nucleotides match TRDD2. CDR3 length: 20 amino acids. Germline V gene sequence: CDR1 GEAIGNYY, CDR2 EKD. CDR3 nucleotide sequence: TGTGCTTGTGACACCGTCGGATCCCTGCCTTCCTTAGCTGAGACAGCACAACTCTTCTTT. As protein: CACDTVGSLPSLAETAQLFF.

This clone showed up just a few times. A far larger clone lies a single base away; this is likely a read error. Other nucleotide sequences in the sample specify the same CDR3. The chain combines TRDV1 with TRDJ1; TRDD3 matches at 10 bases. The V gene's germline CDR1 is TSWWSYY and CDR2 QGS. The trim removed 5 bases at V and 3 bases at J, leaving 18 bases unmatched. The CDR3 has 19 amino acids. The CDR3 bases are TGTGCTCTTGGGTACAACCTACGGCGGGGGATACGTGTTTCCGATAAACTCATCTTT. Translating gives CALGYNLRRGIRVSDKLIF.

A note on this clone: The TCRdb protein comes from a much larger clone and disagrees with this DNA's translation at residue 11, likely due to a read error; the protein given here is derived from the DNA. The V gene is TRDV1, the J gene TRDJ1, with 8 positions matching TRDD3. V trimming: 5 bases; J trimming: 7 bases; junction bases outside the gene matches: 12. This CDR3 is 15 amino acids long. CDR1 and CDR2 (germline): TSWWSYY, QGS. The CDR3 spells CALGTNGIRGGKLIF. CDR3 coding DNA: TGTGCTCTTGGGACTAACGGGATACGGGGTGGTAAACTCATCTTT.

This clone was observed a few times. The protein TCRdb gives is from a much larger clone and does not agree with this DNA's translation at residue 8, likely a read error; the protein shown here comes from the DNA. The chain employs TRDV1 and TRDJ1, with D tentatively TRDD2 (5 bases). The CDR3 spans 16 residues. The V end was cut by 0 bases, the J end by 0 bases, with 11 bases between. Germline V lookup: CDR1 TSWWSYY, CDR2 QGS. CDR3 protein: CALGELSSFYTDKLIF. CDR3 bases: TGTGCTCTTGGGGAACTCTCCTCCTTCTACACCGATAAACTCATCTTT.

For this clone: The protein held in TCRdb is that of a much larger clone and does not match this DNA's translation at residue 4, likely because of a read error; the protein shown is translated from the DNA. V is TRDV2 and J is TRDJ1, with TRDD3 matching 12 bases. This CDR3 is built from 19 residues. The germline V gene has CDR1 GEAIGNYY and CDR2 EKD. The CDR3 sequence is CACGTVLGDTINTFPKLIF. DNA of the CDR3: TGTGCCTGTGGCACCGTACTGGGGGATACTATCAATACCTTCCCCAAACTCATCTTT.

In its sample, this clone was seen a few times. Translating this DNA gives a protein that differs at residue 14 from the TCRdb one, which belongs to a much larger clone; a read error is likely, and the protein shown is this translation. The chain combines TRDV1 with TRDJ1; possibly TRDD2 for D (7 bases). TCRdb lists no J gene, so it was determined here by aligning the DNA to germline. The V gene lost 0 bases and the J gene lost 2 bases, with 40 bases spanning the gap. Germline CDR1 TSWWSYY, CDR2 QGS. The CDR3 is 25 amino acids. The chain's CDR3 is CALGELWAFLRSTEGKQGETDKLIF. The DNA of the CDR3 is TGTGCTCTTGGGGAACTATGGGCGTTCCTACGTTCCACTGAGGGAAAACAGGGGGAGACCGATAAACTCATCTTT.

This clone was detected once. Sequence at one end of the junction differs from germline and may be a read error. The genes are TRDV1 and TRDJ1; 8 bases are shared with TRDD3. TCRdb is silent on the J gene; assignment here came from matching the DNA to germline. The CDR3 has 20 residues. The germline gives CDR1 TSWWSYY, CDR2 QGS. CDR3 bases: TGCTCTGGGAAGCTTGGATATTTAGAGAGGGGGGATATTGTGCCCGATAAACTCATCTTT. This encodes CSGKLGYLERGDIVPDKLIF.

This clone showed up just a few times. TCRdb has a much larger clone's protein, which differs at residue 8 from the translation of this DNA, likely because of a read error; what is shown is the protein translated from the DNA. The chain combines TRDV2 with TRDJ3; a possible D gene is TRDD2 (6 bases). The CDR3 spans 19 residues. Germline V gene sequence: CDR1 GEAIGNYY, CDR2 EKD. Here the CDR3 reads CACDTTLSWASWDTRQMFF. Written as DNA, the CDR3 is TGTGCCTGTGACACCACGTTGAGCTGGGCTTCCTGGGACACCCGACAGATGTTTTTT.

This clone was observed a handful of times. This probably arose from a read error, given a far larger clone one base away. Other DNA sequences from this sample encode an identical CDR3 as well. The CDR3 loop is CACDPLMGDTTDKLIF. CDR3 DNA: TGTGCCTGTGACCCCCTAATGGGGGATACGACCGATAAGCTCATCTTT. The J gene has no call, while the V gene is TRDV2; the table's TRDD3 call for D was not verified on the DNA. Per the germline V gene, CDR1 is GEAIGNYY and CDR2 is EKD. There are 16 residues in the CDR3.